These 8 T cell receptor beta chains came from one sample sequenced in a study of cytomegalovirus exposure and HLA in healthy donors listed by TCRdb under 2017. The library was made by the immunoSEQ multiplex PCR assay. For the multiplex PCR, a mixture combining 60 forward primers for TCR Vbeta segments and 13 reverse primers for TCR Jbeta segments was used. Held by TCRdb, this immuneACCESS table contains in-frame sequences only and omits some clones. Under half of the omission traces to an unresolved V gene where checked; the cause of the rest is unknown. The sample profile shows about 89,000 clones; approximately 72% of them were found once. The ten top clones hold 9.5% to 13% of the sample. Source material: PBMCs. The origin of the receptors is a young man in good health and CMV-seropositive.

In DNA, the CDR3 is TGTGCCAGCAGCTTAGCGTCAGGGGGTAGGACTAATGAAAAACTGTTTTTT. It yields the protein CASSLASGGRTNEKLFF. The V gene is TRBV7-9, the J gene TRBJ1-4; 7 bases align to TRBD1. The junction had 6 bases not matched to a gene; V was cut back by 0 bases and J by 2 bases. Per the germline V gene, CDR1 is SEHNR and CDR2 is FQNEAQ (reference sequence). The CDR3 covers 17 residues.

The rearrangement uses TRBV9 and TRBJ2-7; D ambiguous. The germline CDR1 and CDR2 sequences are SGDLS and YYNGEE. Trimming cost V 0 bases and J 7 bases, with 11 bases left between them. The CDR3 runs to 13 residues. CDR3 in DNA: TGTGCCAGCAGCGTAGCTACTTTCTCGGAGCAGTACTTC. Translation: CASSVATFSEQYF.

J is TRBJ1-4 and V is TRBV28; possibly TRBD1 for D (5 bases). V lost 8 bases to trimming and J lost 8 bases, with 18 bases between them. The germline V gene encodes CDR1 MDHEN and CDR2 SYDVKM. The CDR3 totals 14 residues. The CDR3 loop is CASAFGGVGEKLFF. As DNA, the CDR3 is TGTGCCAGCGCCTTTGGAGGGGTGGGGGAAAAACTGTTTTTT. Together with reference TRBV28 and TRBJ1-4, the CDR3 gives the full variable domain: DVKVTQSSRYLVKRTGEKVFLECVQDMDHENMFWYRQDPGLGLRLIYFSYDVKMKEKGDIPEGYSVSREKKERFSLILESASTNQTSMYLCASAFGGVGEKLFFGSGTQLSVL.

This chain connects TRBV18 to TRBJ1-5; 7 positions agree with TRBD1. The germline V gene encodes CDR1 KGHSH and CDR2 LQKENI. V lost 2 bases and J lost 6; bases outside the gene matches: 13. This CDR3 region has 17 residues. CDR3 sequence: CASSPSYRAGGSQPQHF. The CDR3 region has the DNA TGTGCCAGCTCACCATCTTATCGCGCAGGGGGGAGTCAGCCCCAGCATTTT.

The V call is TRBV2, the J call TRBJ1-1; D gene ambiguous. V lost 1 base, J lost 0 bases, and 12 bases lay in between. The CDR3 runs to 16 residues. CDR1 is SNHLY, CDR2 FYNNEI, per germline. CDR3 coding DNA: TGTGCCAGCAGTGAAGGAAAAAGCACTGTGAACACTGAAGCTTTCTTT. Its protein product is CASSEGKSTVNTEAFF.

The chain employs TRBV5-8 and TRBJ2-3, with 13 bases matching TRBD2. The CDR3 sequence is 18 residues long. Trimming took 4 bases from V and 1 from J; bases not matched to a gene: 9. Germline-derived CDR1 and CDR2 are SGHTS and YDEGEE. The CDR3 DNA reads TGTGCCAGCAGCCAACTAGCGGGGGGGCTGACGGGCACAGATACGCAGTATTTT. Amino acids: CASSQLAGGLTGTDTQYF.

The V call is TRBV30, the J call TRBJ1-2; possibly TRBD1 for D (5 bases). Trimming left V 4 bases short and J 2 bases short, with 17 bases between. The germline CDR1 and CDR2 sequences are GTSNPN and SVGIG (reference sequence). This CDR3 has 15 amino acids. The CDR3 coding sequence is TGTGCCTGGATGGGTTTCGGGGGAGGCAACTATGGCTACACCTTC. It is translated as CAWMGFGGGNYGYTF.

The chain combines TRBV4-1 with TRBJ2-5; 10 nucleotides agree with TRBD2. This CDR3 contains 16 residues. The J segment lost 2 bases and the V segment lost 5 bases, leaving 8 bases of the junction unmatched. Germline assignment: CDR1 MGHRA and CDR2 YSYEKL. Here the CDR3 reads CASSLRRAGGQETQYF. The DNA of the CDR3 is TGCGCCAGCAGCTTAAGAAGAGCGGGGGGGCAAGAGACCCAGTACTTC.